This TCR beta chain comes out of a study of blood T cell repertoires in COVID-19. Study-level background: The study drew acute and convalescent COVID-19 samples from the United States, Italy and Spain. In each case, the material was cDNA or gDNA derived from T cells, B-cell-depleted T cells, or PBMCs.

Original methodology: Counts of nucleated cells, estimated from reference gene primer amplification, were obtained. Libraries were prepared by immunoSEQ multiplex PCR; TCRdb keeps only in-frame clonotypes and omits some of them. The V and J calls and clone size are taken from that table; D and trimming were inferred from the DNA. The table lists hundreds of thousands of clones, roughly 84% of them singletons. The V gene's germline CDR1 is SGHNT and CDR2 YYREEE (reference sequence). V was clipped by 3 bases and J by 2 bases; unmatched bases: 6. The CDR3 length is 15 residues. The TCR originated in a woman aged 50 to 65 with acute or convalescent COVID-19. The chain has TRBV5-4 and TRBJ1-2; TRBD1 matches 8 bases. Specimen: peripheral blood. CDR3 sequence reads: CASSSGQGGNYGYTF. In nucleotides, the CDR3 is TGTGCCAGCAGCTCAGGACAGGGTGGGAACTATGGCTACACCTTC. The full variable domain, rest sourced from reference TRBV5-4 and TRBJ1-2, is ETGVTQSPTHLIKTRGQQVTLRCSSQSGHNTVSWYQQALGQGPQFIFQYYREEENGRGNFPPRFSGLQFPNYSSELNVNALELDDSALYLCASSSGQGGNYGYTFGSGTRLTVV.